This T cell receptor beta chain stems from a study of blood T cell repertoires in COVID-19. Study in general: The cDNA or gDNA used as material had been derived from T cells, B-cell-depleted T cells, or PBMCs.

J was trimmed by 4 bases and V by 4 bases; bases with no gene match: 13. This CDR3 comprises 19 residues. CDR1 is SEHNR, CDR2 FQNEAQ, per germline (reference sequence). The repertoire was sequenced with immunoSEQ multiplex PCR; TCRdb's copy has only in-frame clones and lacks some. The repertoire holds around 210,000 clones, around nine tenths seen once, with about a sixth in the top ten. The genes are TRBV7-9 and TRBJ2-5, with 15 bases fitting TRBD2. The receptor's source is a man aged 45-60 years with COVID-19, enrolled during active disease. Sequenced input: peripheral blood. CDR3 sequence (DNA): TGTGCCAGCAGCTCCATTTGGGGACTAGCGGGAGGAATAGGAGAGACCCAGTACTTC. As protein: CASSSIWGLAGGIGETQYF.